This T cell receptor beta chain was documented in a study of T cell repertoires in cytomegalovirus infection (dated by TCRdb to the late 2010s). About the investigation overall: The peptide stimulations were aimed at well-studied HLA-B-restricted epitopes as well as recently identified HLA-C-restricted CMV epitopes, whose presentation resists viral immunomodulation. Donor HLA type was relevant to the analysis, as public TCR beta signatures indicated carriage of CMV infection together with the matching HLA type.

V was cut back by 6 bases and J by 2 bases, leaving a gap of 3 bases between them. The CDR3 covers 11 residues, taking in both the cysteine and the phenylalanine. Only the CDR3 region is kept as DNA, spanning 33 bases read in frame from base 1. This clonotype was counted many times. Its specific antigen is unknown. Given a much more abundant clone one base away, this may be a read error. The reads were generated on an Illumina HiSeq 1500. Using fastp at Q25 and MiXCR, TCRdb reprocessed the public reads and kept productive beta chains. Records with the same CDR3 protein are collapsed into one entry carrying the most frequent genes and DNA. The sample has about 360,000 distinct CDR3 sequences on record, 34% of them singletons. Jointly, the top ten make up around an eighth of the sample. Here is what the overall study found, with its caveats: In the ex vivo response, HLA-C-restricted CMV-specific TCR beta clonotypes were dominant, and in two of eight donors the single most frequent clonotype came from this HLA-C-restricted group. In both this cohort and an independent cohort of 352 donors, the cumulative frequency of public TCR beta family members distinguished carriers of CMV infection plus the relevant HLA type.

Read against the paper, the sample's treatment or condition label means: in vitro stimulation with specific CMV peptide epitopes to enrich CMV-specific T cells. The rearrangement joined TRBV12-3 or TRBV12-4 to TRBJ2-3; the D gene identity is not certain. This material consisted of cultured PBMCs, taken from culture after CMV antigen stimulation. The sequence was obtained from a human donor in good health (CMV status not recorded). Some clones in this sample may be carry-over from other donors' samples. The CDR3 in this case is CASSSTDTQYF. The DNA is as follows: TGTGCCAGCAGCTCCACAGATACGCAGTATTTT.